This T cell receptor (beta chain) comes out of a study of T cell responses to AZD1222 COVID-19 vaccine. Here immunoSEQ multiplex PCR was the method, and the copy in TCRdb shows in-frame clones only, minus some. The top ten hold about 3% of the sample, which has 150,000 to 200,000 clones, around 87% seen once. Germline CDR1 and CDR2: LNHNV and YYDKDF (reference sequence). The V and J ends lost 3 bases and 4 bases respectively, with 10 bases between them. The CDR3 sequence is 15 residues long. The TCR sequence derives from an adult in good health. The chain joins TRBV15 to TRBJ2-6; no reliable D call. The source was peripheral blood, collected on day 0 of AZD1222 vaccination. Here the CDR3 reads CATSSDPAGANVLTF. Written as DNA, the CDR3 is TGTGCCACCAGCAGCGACCCCGCCGGGGCCAACGTCCTGACTTTC.